This TCR beta chain emerged from a study of blood T cell repertoires in COVID-19. V shed 5 bases, J shed 1 base, and the junction held 8 bases outside the gene matches. Germline loops: CDR1 MDHEN, CDR2 SYDVKM. This CDR3 has 17 amino acids. Measured with immunoSEQ multiplex PCR; TCRdb has only the in-frame clones, and not every one. The table has just over 150,000 clones, 80% to 95% seen once. The chain carries TRBV28 and TRBJ1-4; 9 bases align to TRBD1. The material sequenced was peripheral blood. This clonotype originated in a woman in her forties or fifties with acute or convalescent COVID-19. The CDR3 protein is CASSTPGQGLTNEKLFF. In DNA, the CDR3 is TGTGCCAGCAGTACACCGGGACAGGGCTTAACTAATGAAAAACTGTTTTTT. Drawing the rest from reference TRBV28 and TRBJ1-4, the complete variable domain is DVKVTQSSRYLVKRTGEKVFLECVQDMDHENMFWYRQDPGLGLRLIYFSYDVKMKEKGDIPEGYSVSREKKERFSLILESASTNQTSMYLCASSTPGQGLTNEKLFFGSGTQLSVL.